Sequencing of this T cell receptor (beta chain) was carried out in a study of identical twins. Study-wide findings and caveats: The authors noted that invariant MAIT and iNKT cells could partly confound zero-insertion analyses. Models, which agreed with sharing between unrelated individuals, nonetheless underestimated the out-of-frame TCR alpha sharing seen in monozygotic twins. These conclusions were based on statistical analysis (cross-sectional, not following the same donors).

V lost 4 bases to trimming and J lost 3 bases, with 14 bases between them. The CDR3 totals 14 residues. CDR1 is SGHRS and CDR2 is YFSETQ in the germline V gene. In its sample, this clonotype was seen a few times. As yet, its antigen is unknown. Template switching supplied a universal primer site; unique molecular identifiers were carried on the cDNA. MiXCR, run by TCRdb on the 5' RACE reads, gives a single entry per CDR3 protein. In the table there are some 1,600,000 distinct CDR3 sequences, under 35% of which are singletons. This chain links TRBV5-1 with TRBJ2-7; D gene unclear. The sample consisted of cord blood. This TCR came from a newborn girl in good health. The CDR3 region is CASSRFRLSYEQYF. For the CDR3, the DNA is TGCGCCAGCAGCCGGTTTAGGCTTAGCTACGAGCAGTACTTC.